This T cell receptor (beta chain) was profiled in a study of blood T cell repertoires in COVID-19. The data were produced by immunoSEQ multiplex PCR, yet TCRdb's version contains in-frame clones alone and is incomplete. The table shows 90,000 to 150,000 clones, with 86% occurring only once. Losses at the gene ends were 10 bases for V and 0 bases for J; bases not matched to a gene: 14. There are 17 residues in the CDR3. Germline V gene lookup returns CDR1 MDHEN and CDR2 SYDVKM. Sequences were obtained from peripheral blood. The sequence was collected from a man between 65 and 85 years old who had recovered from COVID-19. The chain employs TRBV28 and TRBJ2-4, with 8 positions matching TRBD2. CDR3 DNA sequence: TGTGCCATAGCGGGACAAAATCCATCTTTAGCCAAAAACATTCAGTACTTC. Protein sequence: CAIAGQNPSLAKNIQYF.